This T cell receptor beta chain was sequenced for a study of shared clonotypes between healthy human individuals (TCRdb year 2020). Background on the whole study: The cohort comprised a couple of women and a few men aged 18 to 49 years. Libraries were prepared and TCR repertoires were sequenced by different laboratories using diverse techniques, in order to increase sequencing depth and limit assay-specific biases. Per donor, leukapheresis produced somewhere between about 0.8 and 9 billion PBMCs. For each donor, three plates each were used for CD4 naive and CD4 memory, two plates were used for CD8 naive, and one plate was used for CD8 memory. The study deeply sequenced blood TCR repertoires of roughly five healthy adults to estimate repertoire size and the extent of clonotype sharing between individuals.

Using the deep immunoSEQ assay, TCR CDR3 regions were amplified from genomic DNA by multiplex PCR. Extracted genomic DNA from each cell subset was spread evenly across all wells of several immunoSEQ 96-well plates, with each plate serving as a replicate. Each replicate PCR for sorted subsets received about 180 ng genomic DNA, equal to 28,000 or so T cell genomes. Purified libraries were measured with a Qubit 3.0 fluorometer, size-checked on a Bioanalyzer 2100, and measured again with the KAPA Library Quantification kit. Every immunoSEQ 96-well plate was sequenced on a separate single-read 150-cycle Illumina NextSeq 550 flow cell. The paper's data handling went like this. Because the immunoSEQ output included only junctional sequences and no quality scores, the filtering could not be the same as the filtering used for full-length reads. To assign V/J genes and CDR3, sequences were annotated using PyIR, a Python wrapper for IgBLAST v1.9, with IMGT germline references. Reads were filtered out if the reads had weak V/J assignments (E-value above 1e-6), no CDR3, stop codons, out-of-frame junctions, or ambiguous translated residues. V3J clonotypes were defined by identical inferred V gene, J gene, and CDR3 amino acid sequence. The percentage overlap between two repertoires was calculated by dividing the number of shared unique clonotypes by the size of the smaller repertoire. RTK rarefaction, the Chao1 estimator, and Recon v2.1 estimates of unobserved clonotypes were used to assess repertoire richness. For all TCRbeta clonotypes obtained by the gDNA method from a handful of donors, generation probabilities were computed with OLGA. TCRdb stores this immuneACCESS table with in-frame sequences only. Part of the clones is absent; in the studies checked, under half of the shortfall reflects unresolved V genes, and no reason is known for the rest. Clonal size and the V and J genes are those of that table, whereas D and trimming came from the DNA. The sample data list 400,000 or so clones, and about 96% of these were observed just once. Less than 0.35% of the sample belongs to the ten largest clones.

General findings and caveats noted by the study authors: Clonotypes shared by all four sorted-subset donors showed higher generation probabilities than non-shared clonotypes. Because the study included a small number of donors, the genetic and exposure-history diversity represented was limited. Even with the large sequencing depth, rarefaction of the sorted-subset datasets indicated that sequencing was incomplete. Sampling was limited to blood, and TCR repertoires in tissue likely differ from TCR repertoires in blood. Naive subsets generally had larger estimated clonotype richness than memory subsets did. When a few donors were compared, the shared fraction of clonotypes was roughly 5% for naive CD4, approximately 3.3% for naive CD8, 2.3% for memory CD4, and 0.35% to 0.4% for memory CD8. Pairwise subsampling led to the expectation that sequencing depth would affect the degree of clonotype sharing among donors.

The donors were healthy, HIV-negative adults with no recently reported acute infections or vaccinations. All donors were Caucasian adults living in Nashville, Tennessee, USA. CD8 memory samples consisted of magnetically selected CD45RO+ cells combined with CCR7-negative CD45RA+ effector memory (TemRA) cells. Blood was collected by leukapheresis, and PBMCs were isolated by Ficoll-Histopaque density gradient centrifugation and then cryopreserved in liquid nitrogen vapor phase. Analytical flow cytometry was used to check the purity and quantity of every magnetically sorted T cell population. Genomic DNA was isolated from every sorted fraction and measured by UV absorbance on a Nanodrop 2000c. The CDR1 and CDR2 encoded by the germline V gene are MNHNS and SASEGT. V was cut back by 11 bases and J by 2 bases, leaving a gap of 18 bases between them. Inclusive of the bounding cysteine and phenylalanine, the CDR3 is 15 residues long. Just the 45-base CDR3 DNA is kept, in frame starting at base 1.

In regard to this clone: Its antigen remains undetermined. Base qualities are not provided; no much larger clone lies one nucleotide away.

The clonotype originates from a man aged 30 to 45 in good health. The chain is encoded by TRBV6-1 joined to TRBJ2-2, and possibly TRBD2, on 7 matching bases. Material: memory CD8+ T cells sorted from blood. The meaning of the sample's cell subset or site label: CD45RO+ cells pooled with CCR7-negative TemRA cells. The base sequence is TGTGCCGGGGGCCGGGACTATGCCAACACCGGGGAGCTGTTTTTT. This is translated as CAGGRDYANTGELFF.